This T cell receptor beta chain is from a study of blood T cells in healthy people across ages. The study's findings and limits: Nothing was known about donor CMV status, and this possibly confounded expanded clonotype changes. The study found TCR beta diversity correlated strongly with naive T cell percentage. Long-lived donors carried more naive CD4+ cells and greater diversity than aged donors.

V was pared by 3 bases and J by 4 bases, with 11 bases between. The germline gives CDR1 SNHLY, CDR2 FYNNEI. This CDR3 region has 14 residues. Sample-barcoded 5' priming and a J-beta primer mix drove a second PCR of roughly 7 to 11 cycles. Individual samples furnished no less than 3 million CDR3-containing paired-end reads apiece. One entry per CDR3 protein, called by TCRdb with MiXCR from the 5' RACE reads. The sample records around 850,000 distinct CDR3 sequences, about 37% being singletons. To note about this clonotype: What it binds is unknown.

V gene TRBV2 combines with J gene TRBJ2-3; D is undetermined. The TCR was taken from a man between 18 and 35 years old in good health. The sample was blood. CDR3 bases: TGTGCCAGCAGTGATGCACCCCGCTCAGATACGCAGTATTTT. The encoded protein is CASSDAPRSDTQYF.